These 32 T cell receptor beta chains were all obtained from the same sample, sequenced in a study of beta chain features in type 1 diabetes. Every isolated RNA sample was fully reverse transcribed, so sequencing captured expressed TCRB transcripts. Measured with immunoSEQ multiplex PCR; TCRdb has only the in-frame clones, and not every one. The data hold under 450,000 clones, with about 15% observed a single time. The specimen sequenced was naive CD4+ T cells from blood. These receptors came from a woman aged 18-29 years in good health.

This clone has only a few counts. The chain employs TRBV9 and TRBJ2-3; no clear D gene. CDR1 and CDR2 from the germline V gene are SGDLS and YYNGEE. Deletions cut 3 bases from V and 2 bases from J, with 4 bases between. This CDR3 spans 12 amino acids. CDR3 amino acids: CASSGHTDTQYF. In DNA form, the CDR3 reads TGTGCCAGCAGCGGACACACAGATACGCAGTATTTT.

This clone occurred a few times. This chain links TRBV11-2 with TRBJ1-5; D may be TRBD1 (5 bases). Per germline, CDR1 SGHAT and CDR2 FQNNGV. The CDR3 totals 17 residues. V was trimmed by 1 base and J by 1 base, leaving 14 bases between them. The CDR3 is CASSLVPGLRSNQPQHF. The DNA of the CDR3 is TGTGCCAGCAGCTTAGTCCCGGGACTAAGAAGCAATCAGCCCCAGCATTTT. Drawing the rest from reference TRBV11-2 and TRBJ1-5, the complete variable domain is EAGVAQSPRYKIIEKRQSVAFWCNPISGHATLYWYQQILGQGPKLLIQFQNNGVVDDSQLPKDRFSAERLKGVDSTLKIQPAKLEDSAVYLCASSLVPGLRSNQPQHFGDGTRLSIL.

This clone has more than one count but fewer than ten. V usage is TRBV29-1 and J usage is TRBJ1-5; 8 bases map to TRBD1. Germline V gives CDR1 SQVTM, CDR2 ANQGSEA. CDR3 length: 14 residues. With V trimmed by 4 bases and J by 7 bases, 9 bases remained unmatched. The CDR3 region has the DNA TGCAGCGTTGGTTCCCCAGGGGGCGGACAGCCCCAGCATTTT. Translated, it gives CSVGSPGGGQPQHF.

The table lists this clone with a few counts. The gene calls are TRBV6-6 and TRBJ2-5; D possibly corresponds to TRBD2 (5 bases). The length of the CDR3 is 16 residues. The germline CDR1 and CDR2 sequences are MNHNY and SVGAGI (reference sequence). V lost 6 bases and J 1 base, leaving 18 bases between the germline ends. The CDR3 DNA sequence: TGTGCCAGCAGCGCCTTTCTAGCTGGAATCCAAGAGACCCAGTACTTC. Translating it yields CASSAFLAGIQETQYF.

J is TRBJ2-3 and V is TRBV30, with TRBD2 identical over 16 bases. The CDR3 length is 17 residues. V trimming: 4 bases; J trimming: 1 base; junction bases outside the gene matches: 5. The V gene's germline CDR1 is GTSNPN and CDR2 SVGIG (reference sequence). CDR3 DNA sequence: TGTGCCTGGATACGGGGACTAGCGGGAGGGCGCACAGATACGCAGTATTTT. It yields the protein CAWIRGLAGGRTDTQYF. The full variable domain, its missing parts supplied by reference TRBV30 and TRBJ2-3, is SQTIHQWPATLVQPVGSPLSLECTVEGTSNPNLYWYRQAAGRGLQLLFYSVGIGQISSEVPQNLSASRPQDRQFILSSKKLLLSDSGFYLCAWIRGLAGGRTDTQYFGPGTRLTVL.

The rearrangement uses TRBV9 and TRBJ2-1, with TRBD2 identical over 7 bases. Germline V gene sequence: CDR1 SGDLS, CDR2 YYNGEE. V gave up 1 base and J gave up 8 bases; unmatched junction bases: 9. The CDR3 has 15 amino acids. Here the CDR3 reads CASSVSGAWGDEQFF. CDR3 coding DNA: TGTGCCAGCAGCGTAAGCGGGGCGTGGGGCGATGAGCAGTTCTTC.

The chain uses TRBV6-6 and TRBJ2-1; D uncertain. The CDR3 contains 15 residues. The germline CDR1 and CDR2 sequences are MNHNY and SVGAGI (reference sequence). Deletions cut 8 bases from V and 0 bases from J, with 14 bases between. The CDR3 nucleotides are TGTGCCAGCCATCATGGCCCCAGCTCCTACAATGAGCAGTTCTTC. Protein product: CASHHGPSSYNEQFF.

J is TRBJ1-5 and V is TRBV7-2; 10 bases are shared with TRBD1. Looked up from germline, CDR1 is SGHTA and CDR2 is FQGNSA. The CDR3 is made up of 15 amino acids. The ends lost 2 bases at V and 7 bases at J; junction bases unmatched: 5. In nucleotides, the CDR3 is TGTGCCAGCAGCTTACGACAGGGGGCCGGACAGCCCCAGCATTTT. It codes for CASSLRQGAGQPQHF.

CDR3 loop: CASSLVGAAVLTF. The CDR3, as DNA: TGTGCCAGCAGCTTGGTGGGGGCGGCGGTCCTGACTTTC. The genes are TRBV5-6 and TRBJ2-6; TRBD1 might be the D (6 bases). CDR1 SGHDT and CDR2 YYEEEE come from the germline V gene. The CDR3 is made up of 13 amino acids. V lost 0 bases and J 13 bases, leaving 11 bases between the germline ends.

This clone has only a few counts. This same CDR3 is encoded by further DNA sequences in the sample. The V call is TRBV30, the J call TRBJ1-5; the match to TRBD1 covers 7 bases. The germline V gene encodes CDR1 GTSNPN and CDR2 SVGIG (reference sequence). The CDR3 spans 13 residues. Trimming took 1 base from V and 5 from J; bases not matched to a gene: 2. In DNA form, the CDR3 reads TGTGCCTGGAGTGGACAGGGACATCAGCCCCAGCATTTT. This sequence encodes CAWSGQGHQPQHF.

This clone was picked up a small number of times. The rearrangement uses TRBV18 and TRBJ1-1; no firm D call. The CDR3 is 14 amino acids. CDR1 is KGHSH and CDR2 is LQKENI in the germline V gene. V was trimmed by 1 base and J by 7 bases, leaving 13 bases between them. The CDR3 DNA reads TGTGCCAGCTCACCACAAGGAGCGGACCTTGAAGCTTTCTTT. Amino acids: CASSPQGADLEAFF.

The chain joins TRBV7-2 to TRBJ2-5; 10 bases fit TRBD2. Per the germline V gene, CDR1 is SGHTA and CDR2 is FQGNSA. Trimming removed 5 bases from V and 6 bases from J; junction bases left unmatched: 6. The length of the CDR3 is 14 residues. CDR3 residues: CASSLGLAPKTQYF. CDR3 sequence (DNA): TGTGCCAGCAGCCTGGGACTAGCGCCAAAGACCCAGTACTTC. The whole variable domain, remainder taken from reference TRBV7-2 and TRBJ2-5, is GAGVSQSPSNKVTEKGKDVELRCDPISGHTALYWYRQSLGQGLEFLIYFQGNSAPDKSGLPSDRFSAERTGGSVSTLTIQRTQQEDSAVYLCASSLGLAPKTQYFGPGTRLLVL.

This clone has more than one count but fewer than ten. J is TRBJ2-1 and V is TRBV29-1; tentatively, D is TRBD1 (5 bases). V gave up 6 bases and J gave up 4 bases, with 16 bases separating them. CDR3 length: 14 amino acids. Germline CDR1 is SQVTM and CDR2 is ANQGSEA. The CDR3 region is CSVPQERGYNEQFF. The CDR3 nucleotides are TGCAGCGTGCCGCAGGAAAGGGGTTACAATGAGCAGTTCTTC.

The rearrangement links TRBV15 to TRBJ2-5, with 7 positions matching TRBD1. From germline, CDR1 is LNHNV and CDR2 YYDKDF (reference sequence). J gave up 1 base and V 0 bases, and 8 bases lay outside the gene matches. There are 17 residues in the CDR3. The CDR3 loop reads CATSREKNRGFQETQYF. Here the CDR3 DNA reads TGTGCCACCAGCAGAGAGAAAAACAGGGGTTTCCAAGAGACCCAGTACTTC.

In its sample, this clone was seen a few times. The rearrangement uses TRBV9 and TRBJ2-1, with D possibly TRBD1 on 5 matching bases. The CDR3 contains 16 residues. Germline CDR1 SGDLS, CDR2 YYNGEE. The V and J ends lost 0 bases and 5 bases respectively, with 15 bases between them. The CDR3 coding sequence is TGTGCCAGCAGCGTAGCTGAAGGGGCCGGGCACAATGAGCAGTTCTTC. Protein: CASSVAEGAGHNEQFF.

The rearrangement links TRBV7-2 to TRBJ2-7; TRBD1 agrees at 11 bases. The CDR3 is 15 amino acids. From germline, CDR1 is SGHTA and CDR2 FQGNSA. J was trimmed by 3 bases and V by 0 bases; bases with no gene match: 1. CDR3 protein: CASSLAGQGVYEQYF. The CDR3 nucleotides read TGTGCCAGCAGCTTAGCGGGACAGGGGGTCTACGAGCAGTACTTC.

The chain carries TRBV5-4 and TRBJ2-5; D is perhaps TRBD1 (6 bases). The CDR3 sequence is 13 residues long. Trimming stripped 2 bases from V and 5 bases from J, with 10 bases between. Germline CDR1 reads SGHNT; CDR2 reads YYREEE (reference sequence). CDR3 DNA: TGTGCCAGCAGCTTACAGGGTGGCGAGACCCAGTACTTC. This encodes CASSLQGGETQYF.

This clone was picked up a small number of times. The chain is built from TRBV5-1 and TRBJ2-7; 7 positions match TRBD1. Germline CDR1 is SGHRS and CDR2 is YFSETQ. Trimming cost V 4 bases and J 0 bases; bases outside gene matches: 10. The CDR3 contains 16 residues. CDR3 amino acids: CASSPPPGQSSYEQYF. DNA for the CDR3: TGCGCCAGCAGCCCACCACCGGGACAGAGCTCCTACGAGCAGTACTTC.

This clone was found a few times. V gene TRBV2 combines with J gene TRBJ1-2; D gene unclear. Germline V gives CDR1 SNHLY, CDR2 FYNNEI. The V and J ends lost 2 bases and 5 bases respectively, with 6 bases between them. The CDR3 extends over 12 amino acids. The DNA of the CDR3 is TGTGCCAGCAGTGAAAACGAGTATGGCTACACCTTC. Translated, it gives CASSENEYGYTF.

In its sample, this clone was seen a few times. This chain connects TRBV5-6 to TRBJ2-2; no definite D call. Germline CDR1 and CDR2: SGHDT and YYEEEE. This CDR3 spans 15 amino acids. Trimming left V 3 bases short and J 2 bases short, with 11 bases between. The CDR3 DNA reads as TGTGCCAGCAGCTCCTGGCACATTAACACCGGGGAGCTGTTTTTT. This encodes CASSSWHINTGELFF.

This clone has more than one count but fewer than ten. The CDR3, as DNA: TGTGCCAGTAGGCCGTCTCCCCGGGGGGAGCAGTACTTC. This gives the protein CASRPSPRGEQYF. V usage is TRBV19 and J usage is TRBJ2-7; perhaps TRBD2 as D (6 bases). Germline assignment: CDR1 LNHDA and CDR2 SQIVND (reference sequence). The V end lost 6 bases, the J end lost 7 bases, and 16 bases lay between the germline ends. CDR3 length: 13 amino acids.

This clone turned up a few times. The J gene is TRBJ2-3, the V gene TRBV30; 8 bases line up with TRBD1. With 8 bases clipped from V and 4 bases from J, the junction kept 11 bases outside the gene matches. This CDR3 is built from 14 residues. CDR1 and CDR2 from the germline V gene are GTSNPN and SVGIG (reference sequence). The CDR3 spells CARSTGDRPDTQYF. CDR3 sequence (DNA): TGTGCCCGATCGACAGGGGATCGCCCAGATACGCAGTATTTT.

In this sample, this clone turned up a few times. The chain links TRBV14 to TRBJ2-1; D is unclear. Germline CDR1 SGHDN, CDR2 FVKESK. The germline V and J ends were trimmed by 1 base and 2 bases, with 3 bases remaining between them. The CDR3 has 13 amino acids. The chain's CDR3 is CASSQAAYNEQFF. CDR3 nucleotide sequence: TGTGCCAGCAGCCAAGCCGCCTACAATGAGCAGTTCTTC.

In its sample, this clone was seen a few times. The J gene is TRBJ2-5, the V gene TRBV15, with TRBD2 identical over 9 bases. Germline V gives CDR1 LNHNV, CDR2 YYDKDF (reference sequence). The CDR3 contains 15 residues. J was trimmed by 5 bases and V by 3 bases; bases with no gene match: 7. CDR3 bases: TGTGCCACCAGCAGCTTAGCGGGAGACGGCGAGACCCAGTACTTC. Residues: CATSSLAGDGETQYF.

The chain combines TRBV4-1 with TRBJ1-2, with D possibly matching TRBD1 (6 bases). Trimming took 1 base from V and 0 from J, leaving 6 bases between them. The CDR3 consists of 14 residues. Germline CDR1 MGHRA, CDR2 YSYEKL. The CDR3 DNA reads TGCGCCAGCAGCCAAGGGACAGCTAACTATGGCTACACCTTC. Translated, it gives CASSQGTANYGYTF.

This chain connects TRBV5-4 to TRBJ1-2, with D possibly TRBD1 on 6 matching bases. Germline-derived CDR1 and CDR2 are SGHNT and YYREEE (reference sequence). The CDR3 is 15 amino acids. V was cut by 0 bases and J by 4 bases, with 13 bases left in between. The DNA for the CDR3 is TGTGCCAGCAGCTTGGCCCAACAGGGAACCTATGGCTACACCTTC. Residues: CASSLAQQGTYGYTF.

This clone was seen a handful of times. The sample holds other DNA sequences that translate to the same CDR3. The rearrangement links TRBV5-1 to TRBJ2-5; 9 bases agree with TRBD2. Germline trimming cut 1 base from V and 3 bases from J; bases unmatched to any gene: 4. Germline V gene data show CDR1 as SGHRS and CDR2 as YFSETQ. The CDR3 has 15 residues. The CDR3 nucleotides read TGCGCCAGCAGCTTGCGACTAGCGGTCGAAGAGACCCAGTACTTC. Translating it yields CASSLRLAVEETQYF.

This clone was picked up a small number of times. The V call is TRBV28, the J call TRBJ2-1; possibly TRBD1 for D (5 bases). This CDR3 region has 15 residues. V lost 3 bases and J 0 bases, leaving 9 bases between the germline ends. Germline CDR1 MDHEN, CDR2 SYDVKM. In nucleotides, the CDR3 is TGTGCCAGCAGTTTGGGCAGGGCCTCCTACAATGAGCAGTTCTTC. It is translated as CASSLGRASYNEQFF.

This clone has only a few counts. CDR3 coding DNA: TGTGCCAGCAGAATCACTAACTCCCAAGAGACCCAGTACTTC. As protein: CASRITNSQETQYF. The J gene is TRBJ2-5, the V gene TRBV6-5; the D is unclear. The V end lost 6 bases, the J end lost 1 base, and 12 bases lay between the germline ends. The CDR3 contains 14 residues. Germline lookup yields CDR1 MNHEY and CDR2 SVGAGI.

The rearrangement links TRBV29-1 to TRBJ2-5; D is unresolved. The germline CDR1 and CDR2 sequences are SQVTM and ANQGSEA. The CDR3 contains 12 residues. Trimming shortened V by 2 bases and J by 5 bases, and 9 bases separated the two germline ends. This CDR3 is CSVEPSAETQYF. DNA of the CDR3: TGCAGCGTTGAACCGAGCGCGGAGACCCAGTACTTC.

V and J are TRBV6-5 and TRBJ2-3; no firm D call. Deletions cut 7 bases from V and 0 bases from J, with 5 bases between. Germline CDR1 and CDR2: MNHEY and SVGAGI. The CDR3 loop spans 12 amino acids. The CDR3 sequence: CASTGSTDTQYF. As DNA, the CDR3 is TGTGCCAGCACCGGTAGCACAGATACGCAGTATTTT.

The sample holds a few counts of this clone. The CDR3 sequence: CASSALRGRAFF. The CDR3 DNA is TGTGCCAGCAGCGCGCTCAGGGGACGGGCTTTCTTT. The chain recombines TRBV9 with TRBJ1-1; tentatively, D is TRBD1 (6 bases). Germline V gene sequence: CDR1 SGDLS, CDR2 YYNGEE. The CDR3 totals 12 residues. The V gene lost 3 bases and the J gene lost 11 bases, with 14 bases spanning the gap.